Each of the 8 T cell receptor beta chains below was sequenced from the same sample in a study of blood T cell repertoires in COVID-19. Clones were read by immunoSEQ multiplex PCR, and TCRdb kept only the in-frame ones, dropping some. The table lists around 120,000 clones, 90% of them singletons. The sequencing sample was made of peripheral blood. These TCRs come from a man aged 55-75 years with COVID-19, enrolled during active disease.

CDR3 amino acids: CASSIKASGELEFF. Here the CDR3 DNA reads TGTGCCAGTAGTATAAAGGCTAGCGGGGAACTTGAGTTCTTC. The gene calls are TRBV19 and TRBJ2-1; 9 nucleotides agree with TRBD2. V trimming: 2 bases; J trimming: 14 bases; junction bases outside the gene matches: 10. This CDR3 is 14 amino acids long. Germline CDR1 reads LNHDA; CDR2 reads SQIVND (reference sequence).

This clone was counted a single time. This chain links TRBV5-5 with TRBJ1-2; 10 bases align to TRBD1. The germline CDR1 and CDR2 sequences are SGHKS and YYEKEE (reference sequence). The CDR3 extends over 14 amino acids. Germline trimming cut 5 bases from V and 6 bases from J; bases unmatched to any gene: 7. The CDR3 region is CASSSGQGFDGYTF. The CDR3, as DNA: TGTGCCAGCAGTTCGGGACAGGGGTTTGATGGCTACACCTTC.

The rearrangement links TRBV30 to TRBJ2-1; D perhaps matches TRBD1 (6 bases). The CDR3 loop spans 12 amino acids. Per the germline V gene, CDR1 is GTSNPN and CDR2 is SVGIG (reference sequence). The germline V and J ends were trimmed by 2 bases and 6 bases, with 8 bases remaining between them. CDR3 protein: CAWSLGANEQFF. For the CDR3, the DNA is TGTGCCTGGAGTTTGGGGGCCAATGAGCAGTTCTTC.

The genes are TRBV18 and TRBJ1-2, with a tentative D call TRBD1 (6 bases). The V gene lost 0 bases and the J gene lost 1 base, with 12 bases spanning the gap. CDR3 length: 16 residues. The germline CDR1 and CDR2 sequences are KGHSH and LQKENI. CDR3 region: CASSPPAAGVNYGYTF. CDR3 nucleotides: TGTGCCAGCTCACCACCCGCGGCAGGGGTTAACTATGGCTACACCTTC.

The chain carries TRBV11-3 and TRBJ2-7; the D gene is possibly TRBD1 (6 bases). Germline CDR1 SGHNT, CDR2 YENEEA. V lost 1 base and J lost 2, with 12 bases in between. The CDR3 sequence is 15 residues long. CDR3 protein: CASSLGGTTTYEQYF. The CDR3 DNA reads TGTGCCAGCAGCTTAGGGGGGACAACAACCTACGAGCAGTACTTC.

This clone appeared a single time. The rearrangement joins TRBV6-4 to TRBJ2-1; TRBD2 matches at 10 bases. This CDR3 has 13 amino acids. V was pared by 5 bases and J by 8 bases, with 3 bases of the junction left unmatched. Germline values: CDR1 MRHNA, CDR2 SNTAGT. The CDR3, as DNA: TGTGCCAGCAGTTCTAGCGGGAGTGATGAGCAGTTCTTC. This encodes CASSSSGSDEQFF.

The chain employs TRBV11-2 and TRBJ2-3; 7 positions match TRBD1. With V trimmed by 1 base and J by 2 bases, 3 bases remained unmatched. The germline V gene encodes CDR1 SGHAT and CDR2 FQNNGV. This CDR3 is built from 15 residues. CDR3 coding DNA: TGTGCCAGCAGCTTAGGCAGGGGGTACACAGATACGCAGTATTTT. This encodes CASSLGRGYTDTQYF.

CDR3 coding DNA: TGCAGCGCCCGAAGGCACTCCGGGGAACTGTTTTTT. Amino acids: CSARRHSGELFF. The V and J genes are TRBV29-1 and TRBJ1-4; D unresolved. The CDR3 length is 12 residues. CDR1 and CDR2 from the germline V gene are SQVTM and ANQGSEA. V shed 7 bases and J shed 12 bases, with 18 bases lying between them.